This T cell receptor beta chain was retrieved from a study of T cell responses to AZD1222 COVID-19 vaccine. V gave up 0 bases and J gave up 6 bases, with 3 bases separating them. Germline CDR1 KGHSH, CDR2 LQKENI. The CDR3 has 12 residues. The data were produced by immunoSEQ multiplex PCR, yet TCRdb's version contains in-frame clones alone and is incomplete. The profile shows roughly 76,000 clones, roughly 88% of them singletons. The sequenced sample was peripheral blood, obtained on day 0 of AZD1222 vaccination. V gene TRBV18 combines with J gene TRBJ2-1; D gene unclear. The TCR was taken from an adult in good health. The CDR3 DNA is TGTGCCAGCTCACCACCGGTCAATGAGCAGTTCTTC. Encoded protein: CASSPPVNEQFF.